This TCR beta chain stems from a study of identical twins (dated by TCRdb to 2015 to 2016). Looking at the study overall: To test whether fetal clonotypes persist, this study deep-sequenced TCR alpha and beta repertoires from monozygotic twins, from unrelated adults of various ages, and from cord blood. To rule out contamination, the twin experiments were replicated at different times with different library preparation protocols.

The study at large found these results: Compared with coincidental sharing between unrelated individuals, out-of-frame TCR alpha sequences shared between twins had an excess of sequences with low generation probability. In monozygotic twins, recombination models systematically underestimated out-of-frame TCR alpha sharing, but the models matched the sharing seen between unrelated individuals. Invariant T cells such as MAIT and iNKT could partly confound zero-insertion analyses, although diverse VJ usage argued against such confounding for most clonotypes. Because the same donors could not be followed over many years, the conclusions relied on cross-sectional statistical analysis. Fewer insertions were carried by abundant cord blood beta clonotypes; a weaker similar trend was observed in young adult naive repertoires, while no such trend was observed in memory repertoires. The excess sharing between twins in beta out-of-frame sequences was weaker because fewer shared sequences reduced the signal-to-noise ratio.

Preparation of the library involved 5' RACE. Sequencing instrument: Illumina HiSeq 2000. A universal primer binding site was introduced by template switching, and a unique molecular identifier was present in the final cDNA, enabling accurate counting of TCR cDNA molecules. First-strand cDNA for TCR alpha and beta chains was synthesized from specific primers in the conserved constant-segment region. To control for contamination, each cDNA library was double barcoded with a SMART-Mk sample barcode plus Illumina barcodes. TruSeq adapter sequences along with Illumina sample barcodes were introduced in two successive PCR steps. Sequencing of the TCR alpha and beta cDNA libraries was done on the Illumina HiSeq platform using custom primers. In the paper's pipeline: MiGEC was used to process raw reads and extract unique molecular identifiers, and MiXCR was used to find CDR3 positions. For each individual, recombination models were inferred using an EM algorithm with the repgenHMM and IGoR tools. Shared clonotype analysis was performed with the tcR package in R, normalizing sharing by the product of cloneset sizes. Out-of-frame nonproductive sequences were analyzed to study raw recombination free of thymic and clonal selection effects. TCRdb reanalyzed the raw reads on its own, using fastp at Q25 for trimming and MiXCR for clone calling, and kept in-frame beta chains. Rows with a matching CDR3 protein are joined into one entry that keeps the most common DNA and genes. V and J calls and clone size were set by TCRdb, not the authors. The sample records roughly 260,000 distinct CDR3 sequences, 6% to 8% of which are singletons. The leading ten clones occupy around 5% of the sample.

The CDR3, from cysteine to phenylalanine, totals 15 residues. Just the 45-base CDR3 DNA is kept, in frame starting at base 1. Trimming leaves V shorter by 3 bases and J shorter by 3 bases, with the junction holding 6 bases beyond the gene matches. Per the germline V gene, KGHSH is the CDR1 and LQKENI is the CDR2. Only healthy Caucasian donors were included. The twin cohort comprised three pairs of female monozygotic twins, all aged about 18 to 30 years. Positive isolation kits from Invitrogen were used to isolate CD4+ and CD8+ T cell populations. This clonotype was detected many times. Which antigen it targets is not known. The record has no base qualities; no much larger clone is one base away. These same records also appear under a second study, on yellow fever vaccine responses in identical twins. From that second study: According to the authors, in identical twins the way T cells responded to vaccination appeared partly convergent and partly personalized. In identical twins, the study followed T cell clones that responded to the vaccine with precision.

The rearranged segments are TRBV18 and TRBJ2-7; TRBD1 fits 9 bases in the junction. The sequence was obtained from a woman between 18 and 29 years old in good health. The specimen was CD8+ T cells sorted from blood. The DNA sequence follows: TGTGCCAGCTCACCGGACAGGGGAGGTTACTACGAGCAGTACTTC. Its protein reads: CASSPDRGGYYEQYF.